This passage covers 10 T cell receptor beta chains from one sample sequenced in a study of T cell responses to AZD1222 COVID-19 vaccine. This table comes from immunoSEQ multiplex PCR, and its TCRdb copy is limited to in-frame clones, with some not included. Altogether 90,000 to 150,000 clones are present, roughly 88% being singletons, with the ten largest covering around 3.5%. The specimen was peripheral blood, collected on day 0 of AZD1222 vaccination. The source of these receptors is an adult in good health.

The rearrangement joins TRBV6-2 or TRBV6-3 to TRBJ2-7, with D unresolved. V lost 2 bases and J lost 7, with 9 bases in between. The CDR3 consists of 12 residues. In germline, CDR1 is MNHEY, CDR2 SVGEGT. The CDR3 region is CASSYQDFEQYF. The CDR3 DNA sequence: TGTGCCAGCAGTTACCAGGATTTTGAGCAGTACTTC.

As concerns this clone: Other DNA sequences in the sample encode the same CDR3. The CDR3 DNA reads TGTGCCAGCAGCTTAGGGACAGGTAGCACTGAAGCTTTCTTT. Encoded protein: CASSLGTGSTEAFF. The V and J genes are TRBV7-3 and TRBJ1-1, with 8 bases that match TRBD1. Germline V gene lookup returns CDR1 SGHTA and CDR2 FQGTGA. V lost 2 bases to trimming and J lost 4 bases; unmatched junction nucleotides: 3. The CDR3 covers 14 residues.

The gene calls are TRBV3-1 (or the pseudogene TRBV3-2) and TRBJ1-5; 7 bases agree with TRBD1. The CDR3 spans 14 residues. CDR1 is LGHDT, CDR2 YNNKEL, per germline (reference sequence). V dropped 4 bases and J dropped 5; count of bases not matched to a gene: 5. The chain's CDR3 is CASSRQGGDQPQHF. The CDR3 DNA is TGTGCCAGCAGCCGTCAGGGGGGGGATCAGCCCCAGCATTTT.

This rearrangement joins TRBV25-1 to TRBJ1-1; D is unclear. From germline, CDR1 is MGHDK and CDR2 SYGVNS. Trimming pared 8 bases from V and 4 bases from J, leaving 8 bases between. CDR3 size: 11 residues. The CDR3 DNA reads as TGTGCCAGCGTCTTGAGCACTGAAGCTTTCTTT. This codes for CASVLSTEAFF.

The CDR3 nucleotides read TGTGCCAGCCTCCAGGACAGGGCCAAACTTTACTATGGCTACACCTTC. The encoded protein is CASLQDRAKLYYGYTF. This chain connects TRBV9 to TRBJ1-2; 8 bases agree with TRBD1. This CDR3 comprises 16 residues. Per germline, CDR1 SGDLS and CDR2 YYNGEE. The V and J ends lost 7 bases and 3 bases, in that order; junction bases with no gene match: 14.

The chain uses TRBV6-2 or TRBV6-3 and TRBJ1-2, with TRBD1 identical over 12 bases. Trimming removed 2 bases from V and 4 bases from J; junction bases left unmatched: 5. Germline CDR1 reads MNHEY; CDR2 reads SVGEGT. The CDR3 is 16 amino acids. DNA of the CDR3: TGTGCCAGCAGTTACCAGGGACAGGGGGCAGTCTATGGCTACACCTTC. This sequence encodes CASSYQGQGAVYGYTF.

The chain recombines TRBV9 with TRBJ1-4; TRBD1 agrees at 7 bases. The CDR3 length is 15 residues. V shed 0 bases and J 8 bases; nucleotides not matched to a gene: 7. CDR1 and CDR2 from the germline V gene are SGDLS and YYNGEE. The CDR3 bases are TGTGCCAGCAGCGTAGGCACAGGGGTGGAAGAAAAACTGTTTTTT. As protein: CASSVGTGVEEKLFF.

V usage is TRBV29-1 and J usage is TRBJ1-2, with D perhaps matching TRBD1 (6 bases). Germline CDR1 is SQVTM and CDR2 is ANQGSEA. This CDR3 is built from 13 residues. The ends were cut back, 7 bases at V and 0 bases at J, with 12 bases in the middle. The CDR3 DNA follows: TGCAGCGCTTGGGACAAAACTAACTATGGCTACACCTTC. Residues: CSAWDKTNYGYTF. Full variable domain (rest looked up from reference TRBV29-1 and TRBJ1-2): SAVISQKPSRDICQRGTSLTIQCQVDSQVTMMFWYRQQPGQSLTLIATANQGSEATYESGFVIDKFPISRPNLTFSTLTVSNMSPEDSSIYLCSAWDKTNYGYTFGSGTRLTVV.

This clone was counted a single time. The chain uses TRBV18 and TRBJ2-3; D possibly corresponds to TRBD1 (5 bases). V shed 1 base and J shed 1 base, with 18 bases lying between them. Germline V gives CDR1 KGHSH, CDR2 LQKENI. This CDR3 spans 18 amino acids. CDR3 amino acids: CASSPQLIGRARTDTQYF. DNA for the CDR3: TGTGCCAGCTCACCACAGTTAATCGGCAGGGCGCGCACAGATACGCAGTATTTT.

The chain uses TRBV11-2 and TRBJ2-1, with TRBD2 as a possible D gene (6 bases). Trimming took 5 bases from V and 1 from J, leaving 18 bases between them. The germline CDR1 and CDR2 sequences are SGHAT and FQNNGV. This CDR3 spans 17 amino acids. CDR3 protein: CASSLFNPAGSYNEQFF. CDR3 DNA sequence: TGTGCCAGCAGCCTCTTCAACCCAGCGGGTTCCTACAATGAGCAGTTCTTC.